This T cell receptor (beta chain) is drawn from a study of technical replicates of blood from four donors. Method: immunoSEQ multiplex PCR; TCRdb's copy keeps in-frame clones and lacks some. This sample has 8,500 to 13,000 clones, with about 94% found just once. The ends were cut back, 7 bases at V and 4 bases at J, with 19 bases in the middle. The CDR3 is 15 amino acids. CDR1 is SNHLY, CDR2 FYNNEI, per germline. The chain uses TRBV2 and TRBJ1-2; D is unresolved. The sample was PBMCs. This receptor was taken from a human donor in good health. The CDR3 nucleotides read TGTGCCAGCACCTCCCGACACCCTTTCCGCTATGGCTACACCTTC. This encodes CASTSRHPFRYGYTF.